This record covers a single T cell receptor beta chain. Its antigen is currently unknown. This entry belongs to a study of regulatory T cells in long-lasting Graves disease. Study conclusions and caveats: Public clonotype sharing was higher in persistent than newly diagnosed patients. Persistent Graves' patients showed less TCR diversity than newly diagnosed ones.

Documented time point: newly diagnosed GD, antithyroid drugs for less than 3 months. Researchers made the TCR library from RNA that was extracted from PBMCs. Investigators report Graves' disease was diagnosed under American Thyroid Association guidelines. CDR3 regions were amplified by Arm-PCR using iRepertoire HTBI primers to build TCR beta libraries. TCRdb analysed the multiplex PCR reads with MiXCR anew, one entry per CDR3 protein. In the table there are about 370,000 distinct CDR3 sequences, around a sixth of which are singletons. Sequenced material: peripheral blood mononuclear cells (PBMCs), taken at new diagnosis, from a patient treated with antithyroid drugs. This receptor was identified in a female donor with Graves disease.

The CDR3 nucleotides read TGTGCCAGCAGCCGCGGGGCCAACAATCAGCCCCAGCATTTT. Translated, it gives CASSRGANNQPQHF. J is TRBJ1-5 and V is TRBV5-6; maybe TRBD1 (5 bases). The CDR3 loop spans 14 amino acids. The ends were cut back, 4 bases at V and 3 bases at J, with 11 bases in the middle. CDR1 and CDR2 from the germline V gene are SGHDT and YYEEEE.